This T cell receptor (beta chain) was sequenced in a study of regulatory and conventional T cells in RAG deficiency. The sorted regulatory T cells were CD4+, CD25-high and CD127-low, with genomic DNA sequenced. The V and J ends lost 2 bases and 0 bases respectively, with 11 bases between them. The CDR3 sequence is 15 residues long. The germline V gene has CDR1 MNHNY and CDR2 SVGAGI (reference sequence). Study-wide points: Compared with controls, unique Treg TCR beta sequences dropped around 92-fold in Omenn syndrome and CID/AS. Control T-cell subsets had markedly higher Shannon entropy and lower Simpson indices than RAG-deficient patients.

As for this clone: What it recognizes is unknown.

Assay used: immunoSEQ multiplex PCR; TCRdb lists only in-frame clones, some missing. The sample has about 10,000 clones; roughly nine tenths are singletons. These same records also appear under a second study, on regulatory T cells. Per that study: The primer mix had 52 TRBV and 13 TRBJ primers.

The V gene is TRBV6-6, the J gene TRBJ2-7, with D perhaps TRBD1 (6 bases). The sequencing sample was made of Tregs sorted from blood. The TCR originated in a human donor in good health. This CDR3 is CASSYEGVSSYEQYF. The CDR3 nucleotides are TGTGCCAGCAGTTACGAGGGGGTGAGCTCCTACGAGCAGTACTTC.